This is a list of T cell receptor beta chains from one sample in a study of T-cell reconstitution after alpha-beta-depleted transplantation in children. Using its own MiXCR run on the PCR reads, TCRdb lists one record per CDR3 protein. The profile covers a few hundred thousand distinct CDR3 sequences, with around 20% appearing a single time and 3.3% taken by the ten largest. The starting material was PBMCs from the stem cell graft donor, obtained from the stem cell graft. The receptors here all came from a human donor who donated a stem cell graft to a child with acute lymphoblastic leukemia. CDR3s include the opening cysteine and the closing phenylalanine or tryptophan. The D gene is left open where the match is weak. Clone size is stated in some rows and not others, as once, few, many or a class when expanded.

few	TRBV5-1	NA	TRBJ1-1	CASSLEGPDTTEAFF	TGCGCCAGCAGCTTGGAGGGCCCCGATACCACTGAAGCTTTCTTT
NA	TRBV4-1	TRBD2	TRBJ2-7	CASGRLAGGPYEQYF	TGCGCCAGCGGCCGGCTAGCGGGAGGACCCTACGAGCAGTACTTC
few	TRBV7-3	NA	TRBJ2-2	CASSLSHIGELFF	TGTGCCAGCAGCTTAAGTCATATCGGGGAGCTGTTTTTT
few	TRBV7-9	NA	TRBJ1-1	CASSNGLQKDEAFF	TGTGCCAGCAGCAATGGGCTACAGAAGGATGAAGCTTTCTTT
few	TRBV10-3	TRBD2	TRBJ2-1	CAIRLAPYNEQFF	TGTGCCATCCGACTAGCTCCCTACAATGAGCAGTTCTTC
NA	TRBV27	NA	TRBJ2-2	CASSLSGGSGELFF	TGTGCCAGCAGTTTATCAGGGGGTTCCGGGGAGCTGTTTTTT
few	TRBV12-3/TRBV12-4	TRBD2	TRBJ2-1	CASSQLAGGSDNEQFF	TGTGCCAGCAGCCAACTAGCGGGAGGGAGTGACAATGAGCAGTTCTTC
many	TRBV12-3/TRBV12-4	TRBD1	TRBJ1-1	CASSPGQGANTEAFF	TGTGCCAGCAGCCCGGGACAGGGAGCGAACACTGAAGCTTTCTTT
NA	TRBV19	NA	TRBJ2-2	CASSIFGGLWTGELFF	TGTGCCAGTAGTATATTCGGGGGGCTTTGGACCGGGGAGCTGTTTTTT
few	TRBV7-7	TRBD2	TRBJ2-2	CASSSPLAGRSGELFF	TGTGCCAGCAGCTCCCCCCTAGCGGGACGTTCAGGGGAGCTGTTTTTT
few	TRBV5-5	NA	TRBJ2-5	CASSLIEETQYF	TGTGCCAGCAGTCTGATCGAGGAGACCCAGTACTTC
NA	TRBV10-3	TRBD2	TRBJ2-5	CAISDFGLAGARGTQYF	TGTGCCATCAGTGACTTCGGACTAGCGGGAGCCCGGGGGACCCAGTACTTC
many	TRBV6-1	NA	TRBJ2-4	CASSLLGENIQYF	TGTGCCAGCAGCCTTCTGGGGGAAAACATTCAGTACTTC
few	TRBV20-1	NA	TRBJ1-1	CSASAGGQAEAFF	TGCAGTGCTAGTGCGGGGGGCCAAGCTGAAGCTTTCTTT
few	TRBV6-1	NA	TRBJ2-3	CASIPPGRDGKDTQYF	TGTGCCAGCATCCCTCCAGGGCGGGATGGGAAAGATACGCAGTATTTT
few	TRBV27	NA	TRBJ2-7	CASSARIDASSYEQYF	TGTGCCAGCAGTGCGCGAATTGATGCGAGCTCCTACGAGCAGTACTTC
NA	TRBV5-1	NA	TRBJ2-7	CASSAPPGVEQYF	TGCGCCAGCAGCGCTCCGCCAGGGGTCGAGCAGTACTTC
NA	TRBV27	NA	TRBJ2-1	CASKEGPLGDNEQFF	TGTGCCAGCAAGGAGGGACCCCTGGGGGACAATGAGCAGTTCTTC
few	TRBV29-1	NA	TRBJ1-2	CSVNEANYGYTF	TGCAGCGTTAACGAAGCTAACTATGGCTACACCTTC
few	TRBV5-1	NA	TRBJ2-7	CASSLVLAYEQYF	TGCGCCAGCAGCTTGGTACTCGCCTACGAGCAGTACTTC
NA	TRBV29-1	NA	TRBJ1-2	CSVEASGREGYTF	TGCAGCGTTGAAGCATCAGGGAGAGAGGGCTACACCTTC
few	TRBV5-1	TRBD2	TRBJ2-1	CASSLVLAGGLFNEQFF	TGCGCCAGCAGCTTGGTACTAGCGGGAGGGTTATTCAATGAGCAGTTCTTC
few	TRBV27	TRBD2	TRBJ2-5	CASGIPGLVSETQYF	TGTGCCAGCGGAATCCCGGGACTAGTAAGCGAGACCCAGTACTTC
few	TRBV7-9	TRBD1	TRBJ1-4	CASSSGQGIYEKLFF	TGTGCCAGCAGCTCGGGACAGGGGATATATGAAAAACTGTTTTTT
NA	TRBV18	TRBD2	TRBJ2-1	CASSPPLADSSYNEQFF	TGTGCCAGCTCACCACCGCTAGCGGATAGTTCCTACAATGAGCAGTTCTTC
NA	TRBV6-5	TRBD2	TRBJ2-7	CASSYSGRGNYEQYF	TGTGCCAGCAGTTACTCAGGGAGGGGTAACTACGAGCAGTACTTC
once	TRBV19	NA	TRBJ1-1	CASSIMGGSEAFF	TGTGCCAGTAGTATAATGGGGGGGTCTGAAGCTTTCTTT
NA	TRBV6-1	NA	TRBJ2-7	CASGLTLVPYEQYF	TGTGCCAGCGGCCTAACCCTGGTACCCTACGAGCAGTACTTC
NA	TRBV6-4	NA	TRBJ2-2	CASSVGMEGDGELFF	TGTGCCAGCAGTGTGGGAATGGAGGGCGACGGGGAGCTGTTTTTT
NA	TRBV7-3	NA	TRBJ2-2	CASSLFTPSQGVNTGELFF	TGTGCCAGCAGCTTATTTACCCCCTCGCAGGGAGTGAACACCGGGGAGCTGTTTTTT
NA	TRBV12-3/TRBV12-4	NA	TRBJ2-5	CASTLDRIGLWTQYF	TGTGCCAGCACTTTGGACCGGATTGGCCTCTGGACCCAGTACTTC
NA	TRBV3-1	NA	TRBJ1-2	CASSQPDGLINYGYTF	TGTGCCAGCAGCCAGCCCGACGGCTTGATTAACTATGGCTACACCTTC
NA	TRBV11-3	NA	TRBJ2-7	CASSSREDYEQYF	TGTGCCAGCAGCTCGAGGGAGGACTACGAGCAGTACTTC
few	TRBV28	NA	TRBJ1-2	CASTSGWNYGYTF	TGTGCCAGCACCTCCGGATGGAACTATGGCTACACCTTC
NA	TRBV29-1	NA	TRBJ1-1	CSVVSATEAFF	TGCAGCGTTGTGTCAGCCACTGAAGCTTTCTTT
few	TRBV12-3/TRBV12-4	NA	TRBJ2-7	CASSLAPAGPTYEQYF	TGTGCCAGCAGTTTAGCGCCGGCAGGTCCTACCTACGAGCAGTACTTC
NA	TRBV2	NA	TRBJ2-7	CASSETLVYEQYF	TGTGCCAGCAGTGAAACTCTGGTCTACGAGCAGTACTTC
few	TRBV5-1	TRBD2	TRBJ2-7	CASASAFAGGRGGRYEQYF	TGCGCCAGCGCGTCGGCTTTCGCGGGAGGGCGAGGAGGCCGCTACGAGCAGTACTTC
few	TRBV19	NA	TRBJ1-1	CASSIYGMGTEAFF	TGTGCCAGTAGTATCTACGGGATGGGCACTGAAGCTTTCTTT
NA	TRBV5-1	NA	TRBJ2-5	CASSYQLEAGTQYF	TGCGCCAGCAGCTACCAACTAGAGGCGGGGACCCAGTACTTC
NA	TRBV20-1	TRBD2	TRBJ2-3	CSASRTSGNTDTQYF	TGCAGTGCTAGCCGGACTAGCGGAAACACAGATACGCAGTATTTT
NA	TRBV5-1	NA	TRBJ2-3	CASRRIQGPTDTQYF	TGCGCCAGCCGCCGTATACAGGGTCCCACAGATACGCAGTATTTT
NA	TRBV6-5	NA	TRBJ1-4	CASSFRWVGTNEKLFF	TGTGCCAGCAGTTTTAGATGGGTCGGCACTAATGAAAAACTGTTTTTT
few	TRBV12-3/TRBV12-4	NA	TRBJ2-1	CASSSLVGGYNEQFF	TGTGCCAGCAGTTCTCTAGTTGGAGGTTACAATGAGCAGTTCTTC
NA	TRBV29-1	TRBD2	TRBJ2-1	CSVLAGLSYNEQFF	TGCAGCGTCCTAGCGGGTCTCTCCTACAATGAGCAGTTCTTC
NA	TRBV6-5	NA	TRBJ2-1	CASSYGSGVGNEQFF	TGTGCCAGCAGTTACGGGTCGGGAGTAGGCAATGAGCAGTTCTTC
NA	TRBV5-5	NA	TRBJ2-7	CASSLVAVSSYEQYF	TGTGCCAGCAGCTTGGTCGCGGTGAGCTCCTACGAGCAGTACTTC
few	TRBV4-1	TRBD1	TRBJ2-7	CASSRGQGAYEQYF	TGCGCCAGCAGCCGGGGACAGGGGGCGTACGAGCAGTACTTC